This T cell receptor beta chain appears in the sequencing data of a study of blood T cell repertoires in COVID-19. Study background: PBMCs, B-cell-depleted T cells, or T cells provided the cDNA or gDNA that made up the material.

The assay was immunoSEQ multiplex PCR, and TCRdb's table has in-frame clones only and misses some. The table has under 200,000 clones, about 82% seen once. Per the germline V gene, CDR1 is KGHSH and CDR2 is LQKENI. The CDR3 sequence is 15 residues long. Trimming took 3 bases from V and 6 from J; bases not matched to a gene: 11. Material for sequencing was PBMCs or T cells enriched from blood (not recorded which). This sequence originates from a man aged 40-49 years with acute COVID-19. The gene calls are TRBV18 and TRBJ2-7; 7 nucleotides line up with TRBD1. The CDR3 DNA sequence: TGTGCCAGCTCACCGACCGCTGGGACAGACGGCGAGCAGTACTTC. Translating it yields CASSPTAGTDGEQYF.